Listed below are T cell receptor beta chains from one sample, sequenced in a study of vaccination effects on CD4 cells after COVID-19. Their antigens remain unidentified. Measured with immunoSEQ multiplex PCR; TCRdb has only the in-frame clones, and not every one. The sample has tens of thousands of clones, around two thirds seen once. Sample: CD4+ T cells from PBMCs cultured with HCoV-NL63 spike peptides, taken before COVID-19 vaccination. The receptor source for this set is a human donor who had a prior SARS-CoV-2 infection. CDR3s include the opening cysteine and the closing phenylalanine or tryptophan.

J gene | V gene | CDR3 protein
TRBJ2-1 | TRBV7-2 | CASSLSSGAYNEQFF
TRBJ1-4 | TRBV29-1 | CSACGTGATNEKLFF
TRBJ1-5 | TRBV28 | CASSLETGRAQHF
TRBJ2-5 | TRBV6-5 | CASNRPGLDETQYF
TRBJ2-1 | TRBV4-2 | CASSQDPGSVAGGDEQFF
TRBJ1-1 | TRBV4-2 | CASSQIRGTGAGAEAFF
TRBJ2-1 | TRBV24-1 | CATSDGPLRLADDNEQFF
TRBJ2-7 | TRBV5-1 | CASSVTGTFREQYF
TRBJ2-7 | TRBV7-2 | CASSLDSSGSSYEQYF
TRBJ1-1 | TRBV6-6 | CASRPGDTEAFF
TRBJ2-1 | TRBV9 | CASSTNPGGPGSEQFF
TRBJ2-1 | TRBV5-1 | CASSPRGTSGGSRDYNEQFF
TRBJ2-5 | TRBV3-1/TRBV3-2 | CASSQLNSGPLQETQYF
TRBJ2-1 | TRBV15 | CATSRDPAGLYNEQFF
TRBJ1-1 | TRBV30 | CAWSIGTGVTEAFF
TRBJ2-5 | TRBV28 | CASSLQYETQYF
TRBJ2-3 | TRBV21-1 | CASSKGRRASSTDTQYF
TRBJ2-7 | TRBV5-4 | CASSLQGGEQYF
TRBJ2-3 | TRBV27 | CASSLRGITDTQYF
TRBJ1-4 | TRBV5-1 | CASNIQGGFGEKLFF
TRBJ2-3 | TRBV12-1 | CASSQRLPGLAGSGTDTQYF
TRBJ2-7 | TRBV7-8 | CASSPYGREQYF
TRBJ2-7 | TRBV7-8 | CASSLETGYYEQYF
TRBJ2-3 | TRBV2 | CASSGTYSSTDTQYF
TRBJ2-7 | TRBV5-4 | CASSLPGQTYEQYF
TRBJ1-6 | TRBV2 | CASSAGVNSPLHF
TRBJ2-7 | TRBV10-3 | CATKGTSGNREQYF
TRBJ2-2 | TRBV11-2 | CASSLVAFGELFF
TRBJ2-5 | TRBV11-3 | CASSLGRALGETQYF